This T cell receptor (beta chain) was recorded in a study of read filtering for tumor transcriptome and immune sequencing. Turning to the study itself: DNase treatment preceded whole-transcriptome library preparation. Overall study findings and caveats: The sorted CD138-negative fraction was a mixed bone marrow immune population, not purified T cells. Dropping single-read clonotypes raised IR-seq and RNA-seq shared-clonotype correlation.

Looked up from germline, CDR1 is DFQATT and CDR2 is SNEGSKA (reference sequence). This CDR3 comprises 16 residues. Trimming at V came to 5 bases and at J to 5 bases, leaving 13 bases not matched to a gene. This clonotype was counted at least ten times. Its antigen is unidentified. Bone marrow was sampled from every patient at the time of active disease. Molecular barcoded adaptors covering alpha/delta and beta/gamma chains were used on around 400 ng RNA. MiXCR was run by TCRdb on the reads, yielding one entry per CDR3 protein. The sample yields 120,000 or so distinct CDR3 sequences, over 10% seen once.

The gene calls are TRBV20-1 and TRBJ2-1; 9 positions agree with TRBD2. The TCR was taken from a donor over 35 with multiple myeloma. The sequencing input was a population of CD138-negative cells sorted from bone marrow. The DNA for the CDR3 is TGCAGTGCTTACCCCCCATTTAGCGGGAGTCACAATGAGCAGTTCTTC. This encodes CSAYPPFSGSHNEQFF.